One and the same sample provided the 30 T cell receptor beta chains below, sequenced in a study of T cell responses to AZD1222 COVID-19 vaccine. Sequencing used immunoSEQ multiplex PCR; TCRdb keeps in-frame clones, though not all of them. The sample has 95,000 to 120,000 clones, approximately 89% seen once. Source: peripheral blood, taken 28 days after the second AZD1222 dose. Receptors originate from an adult who received the AZD1222 COVID-19 vaccine.

The V and J genes are TRBV9 and TRBJ1-1, with D unclear. This CDR3 contains 19 residues. Trimming removed 2 bases from V and 0 bases from J, with 23 bases in between. CDR1 and CDR2 from the germline V gene are SGDLS and YYNGEE. The CDR3 reads CASSVGIEGQYSMNTEAFF. CDR3 nucleotide sequence: TGTGCCAGCAGCGTTGGAATCGAAGGGCAGTACTCTATGAACACTGAAGCTTTCTTT.

The rearrangement uses TRBV3-1 (or the pseudogene TRBV3-2) and TRBJ1-5; 7 bases map to TRBD1. Looked up from germline, CDR1 is LGHDT and CDR2 is YNNKEL (reference sequence). Trimming cost V 4 bases and J 9 bases; bases outside gene matches: 9. The CDR3 has 14 amino acids. The CDR3 DNA is TGTGCCAGCAGCCCAGGGGGTGGCAGGCGGCCCCAGCATTTT. Residues: CASSPGGGRRPQHF.

This chain connects TRBV7-2 to TRBJ2-5; D gene ambiguous. The length of the CDR3 is 13 residues. Germline values: CDR1 SGHTA, CDR2 FQGNSA. Deletions cut 4 bases from V and 9 bases from J, with 15 bases between. This chain's CDR3 is CASSSGGSGAQYF. The CDR3 DNA is TGTGCCAGCAGCTCAGGTGGCTCTGGGGCCCAGTACTTC.

The V gene is TRBV6-2 or TRBV6-3, the J gene TRBJ2-2; TRBD1 matches at 10 bases. There are 14 residues in the CDR3. V lost 6 bases to trimming and J lost 7 bases; unmatched junction nucleotides: 5. Germline V CDR1 and CDR2: MNHEY, SVGEGT. CDR3 residues: CASSDRGPIGELFF. The CDR3 coding sequence is TGTGCCAGCAGCGACAGGGGGCCGATCGGGGAGCTGTTTTTT.

The chain employs TRBV2 and TRBJ1-1; D call uncertain. Germline V gene sequence: CDR1 SNHLY, CDR2 FYNNEI. This CDR3 has 13 residues. The V end was cut by 7 bases, the J end by 4 bases, with 13 bases between. The CDR3 reads CASTRVSGTEAFF. In DNA form, the CDR3 reads TGTGCCAGCACTAGGGTAAGCGGCACTGAAGCTTTCTTT.

V is TRBV12-3 or TRBV12-4 and J is TRBJ2-7; D not certain. CDR3 length equals 13 residues. V was clipped by 6 bases and J by 0 bases, with 9 bases between them. Here the CDR3 DNA reads TGTGCCAGCAGGGCTCCAGGCTCCTACGAGCAGTACTTC. Protein product: CASRAPGSYEQYF.

J is TRBJ2-5 and V is TRBV6-5, with 7 nucleotides matching TRBD2. J was trimmed by 2 bases and V by 6 bases; bases with no gene match: 3. This CDR3 contains 13 residues. Per the germline V gene, CDR1 is MNHEY and CDR2 is SVGAGI. CDR3 protein: CASSTSEQETQYF. The CDR3, as DNA: TGTGCCAGCAGCACTAGCGAACAAGAGACCCAGTACTTC.

The chain employs TRBV27 and TRBJ1-5, with a tentative D call TRBD1 (5 bases). The ends were cut back, 6 bases at V and 6 bases at J, with 21 bases in the middle. The CDR3 spans 16 residues. The germline V gene encodes CDR1 MNHEY and CDR2 SMNVEV (reference sequence). CDR3 residues: CASRPSGGSGSQPQHF. The CDR3, as DNA: TGTGCCAGCAGGCCAAGCGGGGGGAGTGGGAGTCAGCCCCAGCATTTT.

V is TRBV9 and J is TRBJ2-2; either TRBD1 or TRBD2 may supply D (5 bases each). Germline CDR1 is SGDLS and CDR2 is YYNGEE. V was clipped by 1 base and J by 4 bases, with 20 bases between them. The CDR3 extends over 18 amino acids. This chain's CDR3 is CASSVLTGGKTGTGELFF. DNA of the CDR3: TGTGCCAGCAGCGTATTAACAGGAGGCAAAACGGGCACCGGGGAGCTGTTTTTT.

The chain employs TRBV21-1 and TRBJ1-2. TRBV21-1 is designated a pseudogene. This CDR3 is built from 9 residues. Here the CDR3 DNA reads TGTGCCAGCAGCCCACGTAACGCCTTC. It yields the protein CASSPRNAF.

The chain recombines TRBV5-1 with TRBJ2-1; D remains ambiguous. This CDR3 region has 11 residues. CDR1 is SGHRS, CDR2 YFSETQ, per germline. Trimming took 4 bases from V and 5 from J, leaving 4 bases between them. CDR3 residues: CASSANNEQFF. CDR3 sequence (DNA): TGCGCCAGCAGCGCGAACAATGAGCAGTTCTTC. Variable domain in full (rest from reference TRBV5-1 and TRBJ2-1): KAGVTQTPRYLIKTRGQQVTLSCSPISGHRSVSWYQQTPGQGLQFLFEYFSETQRNKGNFPGRFSGRQFSNSRSEMNVSTLELGDSALYLCASSANNEQFFGPGTRLTVL.

Note on this clone: A junction boundary mismatches the germline segment, possibly from a read error. The rearrangement links TRBV29-1 to TRBJ1-3; D is possibly TRBD1 (6 bases). The CDR3 sequence is 12 residues long. Germline V gives CDR1 SQVTM, CDR2 ANQGSEA. The CDR3 spells CSVEEGGDTIYF. The CDR3 DNA sequence: TGCAGCGTCGAAGAGGGGGGGGACACCATATATTTT.

The gene calls are TRBV7-9 and TRBJ2-7, with 10 positions matching TRBD1. The J segment lost 0 bases and the V segment lost 5 bases, leaving 4 bases of the junction unmatched. The CDR3 is 15 residues long. Germline assignment: CDR1 SEHNR and CDR2 FQNEAQ (reference sequence). The CDR3 loop reads CASSAGTGASYEQYF. The CDR3 nucleotides are TGTGCCAGCAGCGCGGGGACAGGGGCCTCCTACGAGCAGTACTTC.

The rearrangement joins TRBV6-6 to TRBJ1-6, with 7 bases fitting TRBD1. Germline V gene lookup returns CDR1 MNHNY and CDR2 SVGAGI (reference sequence). The CDR3 runs to 13 residues. The trim removed 2 bases at V and 16 bases at J, leaving 8 bases unmatched. CDR3 loop: CASSYPGQFDLHF. In DNA form, the CDR3 reads TGTGCCAGCAGTTACCCGGGACAGTTCGATCTCCACTTT.

The CDR3 bases are TGTGCCAGTACCCCGCGGCGGGCAGCGTATAATGAAAAACTGTTTTTT. As protein: CASTPRRAAYNEKLFF. The chain is built from TRBV19 and TRBJ1-4; D uncertain. The CDR3 sequence is 16 residues long. V lost 7 bases and J 4 bases, leaving 19 bases between the germline ends. Germline-derived CDR1 and CDR2 are LNHDA and SQIVND (reference sequence).

The chain carries TRBV12-2 and TRBJ2-7; the table's TRBD2 call for D was not verified on the DNA. TRBV12-2 is a pseudogene segment. The CDR3 covers 16 residues. DNA for the CDR3: TGTGCAAGTCGCCCCAGACAAATGGGAGCCCCCTACGAGCAGTACTTC. As protein: CASRPRQMGAPYEQYF.

J is TRBJ1-3 and V is TRBV4-2, with TRBD1 identical over 7 bases. The CDR3 totals 18 residues. V trimming: 0 bases; J trimming: 0 bases; junction bases outside the gene matches: 8. In germline, CDR1 is LGHNA, CDR2 YNFKEQ. The CDR3 coding sequence is TGTGCCAGCAGCCAAGAAGGGCCGGGACAGACCTCTGGAAACACCATATATTTT. It codes for CASSQEGPGQTSGNTIYF.

The chain uses TRBV4-1 and TRBJ1-6; 7 bases are shared with TRBD1. Germline CDR1 reads MGHRA; CDR2 reads YSYEKL. The CDR3 has 16 amino acids. Unmatched junction bases numbered 0, after V lost 1 base and J lost 0 bases. CDR3 DNA: TGCGCCAGCAGCCAAGGACAGGGCTCCTATAATTCACCCCTCCACTTT. Translating it yields CASSQGQGSYNSPLHF.

This clone was observed a few times. The V call is TRBV19, the J call TRBJ2-1; no clear D gene. The CDR3 length is 13 residues. Trimming shortened V by 4 bases and J by 7 bases, and 11 bases separated the two germline ends. The germline V gene has CDR1 LNHDA and CDR2 SQIVND (reference sequence). The chain's CDR3 is CASSTLLGNEQFF. In DNA form, the CDR3 reads TGTGCCAGTAGTACCTTGCTAGGGAATGAGCAGTTCTTC.

The CDR3 spells CASSQDQNQPQHF. Here the CDR3 DNA reads TGTGCCAGCAGCCAAGACCAAAATCAGCCCCAGCATTTT. This chain connects TRBV7-2 to TRBJ1-5; no clear D gene. Germline V gene data show CDR1 as SGHTA and CDR2 as FQGNSA. With 5 bases removed from V and 4 bases from J, the gap between germline ends came to 9 bases. The CDR3 is 13 amino acids.

This chain uses TRBV5-1 with TRBJ1-4; no firm D call. The CDR3 consists of 14 residues. Germline CDR1 reads SGHRS; CDR2 reads YFSETQ. The ends were cut back, 5 bases at V and 3 bases at J, with 11 bases in the middle. DNA of the CDR3: TGCGCCAGCAGGAGAGTTACGGCTAATGAAAAACTGTTTTTT. Encoded protein: CASRRVTANEKLFF.

The gene calls are TRBV6-6 and TRBJ1-6, with D unclear. The CDR3 is 13 residues long. Germline values: CDR1 MNHNY, CDR2 SVGAGI (reference sequence). The V end lost 2 bases, the J end lost 10 bases, and 9 bases lay between the germline ends. The CDR3 protein is CASSYGVRSPLHF. For the CDR3, the DNA is TGTGCCAGCAGTTACGGGGTCCGATCACCCCTCCACTTT.

V usage is TRBV28 and J usage is TRBJ2-3, with TRBD2 matching 13 bases. This CDR3 has 16 amino acids. V gave up 5 bases and J gave up 8 bases; unmatched junction bases: 10. CDR1 and CDR2 (germline): MDHEN, SYDVKM. CDR3 DNA: TGTGCCAGCAGTCCCGAGGGACTAGCGGGGTCCGGTACGCAGTATTTT. This gives the protein CASSPEGLAGSGTQYF.

This rearrangement joins TRBV5-6 to TRBJ2-5; TRBD1 might be the D (5 bases). Per the germline V gene, CDR1 is SGHDT and CDR2 is YYEEEE. The V and J ends lost 0 bases and 2 bases respectively, with 14 bases between them. The CDR3 is 16 residues long. The CDR3 coding sequence is TGTGCCAGCAGCTTGGGCCCCAGGGCAGTACAAGAGACCCAGTACTTC. Translation gives CASSLGPRAVQETQYF.

Here the CDR3 DNA reads TGTGCCAGCAGCTTAGAGGGGAGGGGGGGAGGCTACACCTTC. It codes for CASSLEGRGGGYTF. The rearrangement uses TRBV7-8 and TRBJ1-2, with a possible D match to TRBD1 (6 bases). Trimming removed 1 base from V and 8 bases from J, with 14 bases in between. The CDR3 is 14 amino acids. Germline assignment: CDR1 SGHVS and CDR2 FQNEAQ.

Only one count was recorded for this clone. This chain links TRBV19 with TRBJ1-1, with D unresolved. V gave up 6 bases and J gave up 7 bases, with 6 bases separating them. This CDR3 is built from 10 residues. Germline V lookup: CDR1 LNHDA, CDR2 SQIVND (reference sequence). The DNA for the CDR3 is TGTGCCAGTAGGGGCCTTGAAGCTTTCTTT. Translated: CASRGLEAFF.

This chain connects TRBV19 to TRBJ1-2; D is ambiguous. Germline V CDR1 and CDR2: LNHDA, SQIVND (reference sequence). The CDR3 length is 12 residues. V was shortened by 7 bases and J by 4 bases, with 10 bases between the two germline ends. The CDR3 nucleotides read TGTGCCAGTAAGACCCAGCCCTATGGCTACACCTTC. It yields the protein CASKTQPYGYTF.

In this sample, this clone turned up once. CDR3: CASSLTGIYNEQFF. The CDR3 nucleotides read TGTGCCAGCAGTTTGACAGGGATCTACAATGAGCAGTTCTTC. This chain links TRBV28 with TRBJ2-1, with 7 bases lining up with TRBD1. The CDR3 has 14 residues. CDR1 is MDHEN and CDR2 is SYDVKM in the germline V gene. V dropped 3 bases and J dropped 3; count of bases not matched to a gene: 2.

This chain joins TRBV7-8 and TRBJ2-3; TRBD2 aligns across 9 bases. Germline V gene data show CDR1 as SGHVS and CDR2 as FQNEAQ. The CDR3 has 19 amino acids. V shed 5 bases, J shed 4 bases, and the junction held 19 bases outside the gene matches. Here the CDR3 reads CASSPRVRSPSGDSDTQYF. As DNA, the CDR3 is TGTGCCAGCAGCCCCCGGGTGCGGTCGCCTAGCGGGGATTCAGATACGCAGTATTTT.

The rearrangement links TRBV2 to TRBJ1-2; the match to TRBD1 covers 7 bases. CDR1 SNHLY and CDR2 FYNNEI come from the germline V gene. V shed 6 bases, J shed 2 bases, and the junction held 3 bases outside the gene matches. The CDR3 loop spans 13 amino acids. The CDR3 reads CASSPGQNYGYTF. Here the CDR3 DNA reads TGTGCCAGCAGCCCGGGACAGAACTATGGCTACACCTTC.